A single sample is the source of the 15 T cell receptor beta chains below, sequenced in a study of T cell changes during pregnancy in multiple sclerosis. Profiled with immunoSEQ multiplex PCR; TCRdb holds only in-frame clones, not every one. In the table there are tens of thousands of clones, approximately 91% of which are singletons. The starting material was CD8+ T cells from peripheral blood mononuclear cells, obtained in the third trimester of pregnancy. The receptors stem from a female donor with multiple sclerosis, enrolled in a pregnancy study.

The CDR3 DNA is TGTGCCAGCAGCTCCCGGACAGTCCTTAACTATGGCTACACCTTC. Protein product: CASSSRTVLNYGYTF. The chain employs TRBV7-9 and TRBJ1-2, with a weak D call TRBD1 (6 bases). The CDR3 has 15 amino acids. CDR1 is SEHNR, CDR2 FQNEAQ, per germline (reference sequence). Trimming stripped 4 bases from V and 1 base from J, with 13 bases between.

The V call is TRBV6-1, the J call TRBJ1-3; D remains unclear. The CDR3 covers 16 residues. CDR1 MNHNS and CDR2 SASEGT come from the germline V gene. V lost 1 base and J lost 0, with 10 bases in between. The CDR3 protein is CASSEEVYFSGNTIYF. The CDR3 DNA reads TGTGCCAGCAGTGAAGAAGTCTACTTCTCTGGAAACACCATATATTTT.

The genes are TRBV9 and TRBJ2-3, with D perhaps matching TRBD2 (6 bases). CDR3 length: 15 residues. CDR1 SGDLS and CDR2 YYNGEE come from the germline V gene. Trimming shortened V by 4 bases and J by 0 bases, and 12 bases separated the two germline ends. Here the CDR3 reads CASSPPGVSTDTQYF. In DNA, the CDR3 is TGTGCCAGCAGCCCCCCGGGGGTTAGCACAGATACGCAGTATTTT.

This sequence joins TRBV10-3 and TRBJ2-3; D may be TRBD2 (6 bases). With 10 bases removed from V and 5 bases from J, the gap between germline ends came to 25 bases. CDR3 length: 16 amino acids. Germline CDR1 and CDR2: ENHRY and SYGVKD. The CDR3 is CATPSNVTLALDTQYF. The CDR3 DNA follows: TGTGCCACACCTTCAAATGTTACCCTAGCGTTAGATACGCAGTATTTT.

The V gene is TRBV5-1, the J gene TRBJ2-3; D may be TRBD2 (7 bases). The CDR3 covers 15 residues. Germline CDR1 SGHRS, CDR2 YFSETQ. Trimming removed 1 base at V and 0 bases at J, with 9 bases between. DNA of the CDR3: TGCGCCAGCAGCTTGCGGGGGGCTAGCACAGATACGCAGTATTTT. Protein sequence: CASSLRGASTDTQYF.

The chain employs TRBV11-2 and TRBJ2-3, with 7 bases matching TRBD1. CDR1 is SGHAT and CDR2 is FQNNGV in the germline V gene. This CDR3 has 17 amino acids. J was trimmed by 0 bases and V by 5 bases; bases with no gene match: 11. Written as DNA, the CDR3 is TGTGCCAGCAGCCTATACAGGGGTGCGGGTAGCACAGATACGCAGTATTTT. The encoded protein is CASSLYRGAGSTDTQYF. The complete variable domain, with remaining parts taken from reference TRBV11-2 and TRBJ2-3, reads EAGVAQSPRYKIIEKRQSVAFWCNPISGHATLYWYQQILGQGPKLLIQFQNNGVVDDSQLPKDRFSAERLKGVDSTLKIQPAKLEDSAVYLCASSLYRGAGSTDTQYFGPGTRLTVL.

As for this clone: At one boundary the junction diverges from the germline segment, which might be a read error. The chain uses TRBV7-9 and TRBJ2-7; 9 bases align to TRBD1. The CDR3 spans 12 residues. CDR1 is SEHNR and CDR2 is FQNEAQ in the germline V gene (reference sequence). CDR3 region: CASSLGTGETIF. The CDR3 DNA reads TGTGCCAGCAGCTTAGGGACAGGGGAAACGATCTTC. The variable domain in full, completed from reference TRBV7-9 and TRBJ2-7, reads DTGVSQNPRHKITKRGQNVTFRCDPISEHNRLYWYRQTLGQGPEFLTYFQNEAQLEKSRLLSDRFSAERPKGSFSTLEIQRTEQGDSAMYLCASSLGTGETIFGPGTRLTVT.

The chain joins TRBV4-3 to TRBJ2-1, with a possible D match to TRBD1 (6 bases). There are 14 residues in the CDR3. Between the trimmed V and J ends, which lost 4 bases and 5 bases, there was a span of 12 bases. Germline-derived CDR1 and CDR2 are LGHNA and YSLEER. Written as DNA, the CDR3 is TGCGCCAGCAGCCGCGGACAGACCAACAATGAGCAGTTCTTC. Its translation: CASSRGQTNNEQFF.

The chain links TRBV9 to TRBJ2-7; TRBD1 might be the D (6 bases). The V and J ends lost 0 bases and 7 bases respectively, with 20 bases between them. The CDR3 sequence is 16 residues long. Looked up from germline, CDR1 is SGDLS and CDR2 is YYNGEE. CDR3 in amino acids: CASSVEQGNMVGEQYF. The CDR3 nucleotides are TGTGCCAGCAGCGTAGAGCAGGGGAACATGGTGGGGGAGCAGTACTTC.

The chain recombines TRBV6-1 with TRBJ2-1, with TRBD2 identical over 7 bases. The CDR3 sequence is 15 residues long. Unmatched junction bases numbered 8, after V lost 2 bases and J lost 7 bases. Germline assignment: CDR1 MNHNS and CDR2 SASEGT. This CDR3 reads CASSEIETSMNEQFF. CDR3 sequence (DNA): TGTGCCAGCAGTGAAATCGAGACTAGCATGAATGAGCAGTTCTTC.

This chain links TRBV7-2 with TRBJ2-2; no definite D call. V lost 2 bases and J lost 6, with 10 bases in between. CDR1 and CDR2 from the germline V gene are SGHTA and FQGNSA. There are 14 residues in the CDR3. The CDR3: CASSLLLPAGELFF. As DNA, the CDR3 is TGTGCCAGCAGCTTATTACTCCCGGCCGGGGAGCTGTTTTTT.

The chain couples TRBV10-3 to TRBJ2-1, with TRBD2 matching 9 bases. V gave up 4 bases and J gave up 0 bases; unmatched junction bases: 10. Germline V gene data show CDR1 as ENHRY and CDR2 as SYGVKD. The CDR3 is made up of 18 amino acids. CDR3 in DNA: TGTGCCATCAGTGCCCCAGCGGGCGGGGGGGGCTCCTACAATGAGCAGTTCTTC. Its translation: CAISAPAGGGGSYNEQFF.

This clone has more than one count but fewer than ten. The chain uses TRBV6-4 and TRBJ2-1, with TRBD2 matching 9 bases. V trimming: 2 bases; J trimming: 3 bases; junction bases outside the gene matches: 5. Germline V gene lookup returns CDR1 MRHNA and CDR2 SNTAGT. The CDR3 has 16 residues. Here the CDR3 DNA reads TGTGCCAGCAGTGACCCGACTAGCGGAGACTACAATGAGCAGTTCTTC. This encodes CASSDPTSGDYNEQFF.

The chain carries TRBV4-2 and TRBJ2-2; 13 bases line up with TRBD2. CDR1 LGHNA and CDR2 YNFKEQ come from the germline V gene. Losses at the gene ends were 1 base for V and 6 bases for J; bases not matched to a gene: 8. There are 18 residues in the CDR3. In DNA form, the CDR3 reads TGTGCCAGCAGCCAAGCCGTAACTAGCGGGAGGGCCGCCGGGGAGCTGTTTTTT. This codes for CASSQAVTSGRAAGELFF.

The V and J genes are TRBV21-1 and TRBJ2-2; TRBD2 reflects the table's D call only, with no check against the DNA. TRBV21-1 is tagged as a pseudogene. The CDR3 runs to 16 residues. CDR3 region: CASSIRTSGRPGELFF. The CDR3 nucleotides read TGTGCCAGCAGCATTCGGACTAGCGGGAGGCCCGGGGAGCTGTTTTTT.